Below, one T cell receptor beta chain is given with its context. The antigen is undetermined. This sample was included in a study of beta chain features in type 1 diabetes. Overall study results and limits: All four CD4+ subsets from Type 1 diabetes patients carried moderately but significantly shorter TCRB CDR3s. Healthy donors had naive, central memory and Treg TCRB repertoires that appeared less similar than those seen among patients. PCR might favor shorter templates, but any such skew would affect patients and controls equally.

The ends lost 7 bases at V and 5 bases at J; junction bases unmatched: 9. The CDR3 is 14 residues long. Germline V gene sequence: CDR1 SEHNR, CDR2 FQNEAQ (reference sequence). The entirety of the isolated RNA underwent reverse transcription, so expressed TCRB transcripts were sequenced. The method was immunoSEQ multiplex PCR; TCRdb's version includes in-frame clones alone and lacks a portion of them. The table lists some 150,000 clones, roughly a tenth of them singletons. The sample was naive CD4+ T cells from blood. The chain recombines TRBV7-9 with TRBJ2-7; 9 bases fit TRBD2. The sequence was collected from a man between 18 and 35 years old in good health. This CDR3 reads CASKDAGGRNEQYF. Written as DNA, the CDR3 is TGTGCCAGCAAAGATGCGGGGGGGAGGAACGAGCAGTACTTC.